This T cell receptor (beta chain) was captured in a study of tissue T cells after allogeneic stem cell transplantation. The time point denotes: mouse harvest day 7 after allogeneic transplant. Mouse grafts combined 10^7 T-cell-depleted bone marrow cells with 10^6 splenic CD5+ T cells. This clone was seen a handful of times. Mouse gene names and germline throughout. The read terminates 1 residue before the CDR3 end, so the remaining end is supplied by the germline J gene. Profiled with immunoSEQ multiplex PCR; TCRdb holds only in-frame clones, not every one. The sample has over 8,500 clones; 35% to 50% are singletons. The CDR3 totals 13 residues. Trimming stripped 2 bases from V and 4 bases from J, with 8 bases between. Germline assignment: CDR1 KGHPV and CDR2 FQNQEV (reference sequence).

Material for sequencing was skin. This clonotype was obtained from a female BALB/c mouse given C57BL/6 T cells with graft-versus-host disease after an allogeneic hematopoietic cell transplant. The rearrangement joins TRBV26 to TRBJ1-1; D remains ambiguous. The sequenced CDR3 bases are TGTGCCAGCAGTCTGAGGGTGGGCACAGAAGTCTTC. Translating gives CASSLRVGTEVF. The whole CDR3 region reads CASSLRVGTEVFF.